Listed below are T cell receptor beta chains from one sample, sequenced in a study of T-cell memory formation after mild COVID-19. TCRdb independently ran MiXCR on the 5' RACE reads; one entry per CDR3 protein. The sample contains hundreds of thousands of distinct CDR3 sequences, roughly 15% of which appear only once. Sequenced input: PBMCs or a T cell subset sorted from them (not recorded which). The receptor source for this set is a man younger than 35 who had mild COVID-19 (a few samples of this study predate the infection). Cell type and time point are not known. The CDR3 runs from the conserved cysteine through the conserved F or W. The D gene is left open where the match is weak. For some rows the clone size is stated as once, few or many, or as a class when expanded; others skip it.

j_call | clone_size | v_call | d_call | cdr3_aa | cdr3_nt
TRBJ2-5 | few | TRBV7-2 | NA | CASSPSVTDKETQYF | TGTGCCAGCAGCCCCTCTGTGACAGATAAAGAGACCCAGTACTTC
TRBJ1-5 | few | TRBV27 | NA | CASSLWRSQPQHF | TGTGCCAGCAGTTTATGGAGAAGCCAGCCCCAGCATTTT
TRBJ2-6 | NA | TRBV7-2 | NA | CASSFEWRNVLTF | TGTGCCAGCAGCTTTGAATGGAGAAACGTCCTGACTTTC
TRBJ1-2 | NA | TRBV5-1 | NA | CASSLARGREYGYTF | TGCGCCAGCAGCTTGGCGCGGGGGCGGGAATATGGCTACACCTTC
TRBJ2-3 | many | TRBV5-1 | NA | CASSLFGAKDTQYF | TGCGCCAGCAGCTTATTCGGGGCCAAAGATACGCAGTATTTT
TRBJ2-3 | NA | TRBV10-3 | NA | CAISGPRADTQYF | TGTGCCATCAGTGGACCTAGAGCTGATACGCAGTATTTT
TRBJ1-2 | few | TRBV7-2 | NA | CASSWKAGDGYTF | TGTGCCAGCAGCTGGAAGGCAGGGGATGGCTACACCTTC
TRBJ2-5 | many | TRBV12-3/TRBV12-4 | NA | CASLSTGLVETQYF | TGTGCCAGCCTATCCACAGGGCTGGTAGAGACCCAGTACTTC
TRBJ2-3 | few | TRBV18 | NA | CASSPIGALSDTQYF | TGTGCCAGCTCACCGATCGGAGCCCTTTCAGATACGCAGTATTTT
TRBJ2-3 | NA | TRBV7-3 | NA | CASSRLDEDTQYF | TGTGCCAGCAGCAGACTAGATGAAGATACGCAGTATTTT
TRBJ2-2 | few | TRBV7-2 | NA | CASSFSRPRTNTGELFF | TGTGCCAGCAGTTTTTCCCGCCCCAGAACGAACACCGGGGAGCTGTTTTTT
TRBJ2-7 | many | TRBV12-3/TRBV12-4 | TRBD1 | CASSQTAQGSYEQYF | TGTGCCAGCAGCCAAACCGCACAGGGGTCCTACGAGCAGTACTTC
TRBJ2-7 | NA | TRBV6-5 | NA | CASSLQGNEQYF | TGTGCCAGCAGTTTACAGGGAAACGAGCAGTACTTC
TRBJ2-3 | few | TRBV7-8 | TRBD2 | CASSLARGGTDTQYF | TGTGCCAGCAGCTTAGCCCGGGGGGGCACAGATACGCAGTATTTT
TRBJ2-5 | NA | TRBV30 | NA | CAWTSSGGVGETQYF | TGTGCCTGGACCTCGTCAGGGGGGGTCGGTGAGACCCAGTACTTC
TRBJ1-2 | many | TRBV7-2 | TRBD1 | CASSFPQGARHGYTF | TGTGCCAGCAGCTTCCCACAGGGGGCGCGACATGGCTACACCTTC
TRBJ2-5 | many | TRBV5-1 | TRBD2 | CASSLAASGGTQYF | TGCGCCAGCAGCTTGGCGGCTAGCGGGGGGACCCAGTACTTC
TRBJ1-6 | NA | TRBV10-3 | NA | CAISAGAGISNSPLHF | TGTGCCATCAGTGCGGGAGCAGGGATATCCAATTCACCCCTCCACTTT
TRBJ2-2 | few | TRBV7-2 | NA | CASSSWGLNTGELFF | TGTGCCAGCAGCTCATGGGGGCTCAACACCGGGGAGCTGTTTTTT
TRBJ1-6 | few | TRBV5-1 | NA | CASRPGHSNSPLHF | TGCGCCAGCAGGCCGGGACACTCGAATTCACCCCTCCACTTT
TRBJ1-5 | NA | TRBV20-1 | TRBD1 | CSARVWQGAYNQPQHF | TGCAGTGCTAGGGTTTGGCAGGGGGCCTACAATCAGCCCCAGCATTTT
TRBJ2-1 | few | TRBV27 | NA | CASSSGPRDEQFF | TGTGCCAGCAGTTCGGGTCCGCGGGATGAGCAGTTCTTC
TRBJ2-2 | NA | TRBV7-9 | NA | CASRPQGSAGELFF | TGTGCCAGCCGGCCCCAGGGATCGGCCGGGGAGCTGTTTTTT
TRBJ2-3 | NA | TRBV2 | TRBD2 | CASTGSGGSFVKYF | TGTGCCAGCACCGGCAGCGGGGGCTCGTTCGTCAAGTATTTT
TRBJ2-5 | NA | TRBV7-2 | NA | CASSPPGGRETQYF | TGTGCCAGCAGCCCTCCTGGAGGGCGAGAGACCCAGTACTTC
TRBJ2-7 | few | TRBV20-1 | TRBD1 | CSASDRGPSYEQYF | TGCAGTGCTAGTGACAGGGGCCCTTCCTACGAGCAGTACTTC
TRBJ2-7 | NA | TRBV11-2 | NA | CASSSRFYEQYF | TGTGCCAGCAGCTCCCGGTTCTACGAGCAGTACTTC
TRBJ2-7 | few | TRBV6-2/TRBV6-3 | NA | CASSKTGLSYEQYF | TGTGCCAGCAGCAAGACGGGGCTCTCCTACGAGCAGTACTTC
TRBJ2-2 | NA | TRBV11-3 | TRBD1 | CASSKRDRGDGELFF | TGTGCCAGCAGCAAAAGAGACAGGGGCGACGGGGAGCTGTTTTTT
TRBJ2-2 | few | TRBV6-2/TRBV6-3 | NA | CASVRWGTGELFF | TGTGCCAGCGTGAGGTGGGGCACCGGGGAGCTGTTTTTT
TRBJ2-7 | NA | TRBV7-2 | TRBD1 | CASSFRAGGNYEQYF | TGTGCCAGCAGCTTCCGAGCAGGGGGTAACTACGAGCAGTACTTC
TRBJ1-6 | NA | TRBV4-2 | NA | CASSQVGGGSPLHF | TGTGCCAGCAGCCAAGTGGGTGGAGGATCACCCCTCCACTTT
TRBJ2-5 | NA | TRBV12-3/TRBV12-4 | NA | CASSFQYSSQETQYF | TGTGCCAGCAGTTTTCAATATTCTTCCCAAGAGACCCAGTACTTC
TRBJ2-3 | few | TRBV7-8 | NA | CASSPFNSEGTDTQYF | TGTGCCAGCAGCCCCTTTAATAGCGAGGGCACAGATACGCAGTATTTT
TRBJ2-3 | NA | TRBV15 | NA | CATSPRTDPPTDTQYF | TGTGCCACCAGCCCCCGGACAGATCCCCCCACAGATACGCAGTATTTT
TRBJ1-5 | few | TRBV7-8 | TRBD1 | CASSLTGGKDQPQHF | TGTGCCAGCAGCTTGACAGGGGGCAAGGATCAGCCCCAGCATTTT
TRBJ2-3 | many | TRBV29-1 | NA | CSVPGAGPDTQYF | TGCAGCGTGCCCGGAGCGGGCCCCGATACGCAGTATTTT
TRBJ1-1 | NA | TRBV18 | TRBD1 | CASSPYGTGDTEAFF | TGTGCCAGCTCACCATACGGGACAGGGGACACTGAAGCTTTCTTT
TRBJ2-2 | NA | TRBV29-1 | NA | CSVVAPNTGELFF | TGCAGCGTTGTAGCGCCGAACACCGGGGAGCTGTTTTTT
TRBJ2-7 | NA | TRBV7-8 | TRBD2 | CASSLDSAGTSTGYEQYF | TGTGCCAGCAGCTTAGATTCAGCCGGGACTAGCACCGGCTACGAGCAGTACTTC
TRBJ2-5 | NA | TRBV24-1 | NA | CATSEGAQETQYF | TGTGCCACCAGTGAGGGAGCCCAAGAGACCCAGTACTTC
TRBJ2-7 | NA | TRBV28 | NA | CASSPPWVPYEQYF | TGTGCCAGCAGCCCTCCTTGGGTCCCCTACGAGCAGTACTTC
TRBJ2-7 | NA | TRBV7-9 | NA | CASSFRQGYEQYF | TGTGCCAGCAGCTTTCGCCAGGGCTACGAGCAGTACTTC
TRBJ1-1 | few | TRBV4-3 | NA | CASSPSRDTEAFF | TGCGCCAGCAGCCCTTCGAGGGACACTGAAGCTTTCTTT
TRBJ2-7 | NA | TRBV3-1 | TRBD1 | CASSHTPGGSYEQYF | TGTGCCAGCAGCCACACCCCAGGGGGTTCCTACGAGCAGTACTTC
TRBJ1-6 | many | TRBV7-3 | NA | CASSLQGGSPLHF | TGTGCCAGCAGCTTACAGGGTGGGTCACCCCTCCACTTT
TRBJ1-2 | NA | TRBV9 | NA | CASSRGASDGYTF | TGTGCCAGCAGCAGAGGGGCGTCCGATGGCTACACCTTC
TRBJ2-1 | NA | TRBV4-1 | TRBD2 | CASSLASGARNEQFF | TGCGCCAGCAGCCTTGCTAGCGGGGCCCGCAATGAGCAGTTCTTC